The rows below give T cell receptor beta chains drawn from one sample of a study of blood T cell repertoires in COVID-19. Measured with immunoSEQ multiplex PCR; TCRdb has only the in-frame clones, and not every one. The sample lists about 120,000 clones; 85% to 90% were seen once. What was sequenced was peripheral blood. The receptors were sampled from a woman aged 55-69 years with COVID-19, enrolled during active disease. Both conserved end residues are part of each CDR3. The D gene is left open where the match is weak. Part of the rows lack a size; the others show once, few, many or a class for expanded clones.

V gene: TRBV7-6; D gene: -; J gene: TRBJ1-1; clone size: -; CDR3 protein: CASSEWGTGHLNTEAFF; CDR3 DNA: TGTGCCAGCAGCGAATGGGGGACGGGACACCTGAACACTGAAGCTTTCTTT
V gene: TRBV6-1; D gene: -; J gene: TRBJ1-2; clone size: -; CDR3 protein: CASSERRYGYTF; CDR3 DNA: TGTGCCAGCAGTGAAAGGAGGTATGGCTACACCTTC
V gene: TRBV13; D gene: -; J gene: TRBJ1-1; clone size: -; CDR3 protein: CASSPRASFHTEAFF; CDR3 DNA: TGTGCCAGCAGCCCCAGGGCCTCGTTTCACACTGAAGCTTTCTTT
V gene: TRBV7-3; D gene: -; J gene: TRBJ1-1; clone size: -; CDR3 protein: CASSLRGGTGRQNTEAFF; CDR3 DNA: TGTGCCAGCAGCTTAAGGGGCGGAACAGGTCGCCAGAACACTGAAGCTTTCTTT
V gene: TRBV5-1; D gene: TRBD1; J gene: TRBJ1-2; clone size: -; CDR3 protein: CASSMDRGQDNYGYTF; CDR3 DNA: TGCGCCAGCAGCATGGACAGGGGGCAAGATAACTATGGCTACACCTTC
V gene: TRBV5-4; D gene: -; J gene: TRBJ2-2; clone size: -; CDR3 protein: CASSLDPGNTGELFF; CDR3 DNA: TGTGCCAGCAGCTTGGATCCAGGAAACACCGGGGAGCTGTTTTTT
V gene: TRBV6-5; D gene: TRBD1; J gene: TRBJ1-2; clone size: -; CDR3 protein: CASRGTGGDGYTF; CDR3 DNA: TGTGCCAGCAGGGGGACAGGGGGTGATGGCTACACCTTC
V gene: TRBV13; D gene: TRBD1; J gene: TRBJ2-2; clone size: -; CDR3 protein: CASSLERIRDRVNTGELFF; CDR3 DNA: TGTGCCAGCAGCTTAGAGCGGATCCGGGACAGGGTTAACACCGGGGAGCTGTTTTTT
V gene: TRBV29-1; D gene: -; J gene: TRBJ2-4; clone size: -; CDR3 protein: CSVAPPGMENIQYF; CDR3 DNA: TGCAGCGTTGCTCCCCCGGGTATGGAAAACATTCAGTACTTC
V gene: TRBV24-1; D gene: -; J gene: TRBJ2-1; clone size: -; CDR3 protein: CATSDKGDSYNEQFF; CDR3 DNA: TGTGCCACCAGTGATAAGGGTGACAGTTACAATGAGCAGTTCTTC
V gene: TRBV24-1; D gene: TRBD1; J gene: TRBJ2-1; clone size: -; CDR3 protein: CATSDAGQGLYNEQFF; CDR3 DNA: TGTGCCACCAGTGACGCGGGACAGGGACTTTACAATGAGCAGTTCTTC
V gene: TRBV5-5; D gene: -; J gene: TRBJ1-2; clone size: -; CDR3 protein: CASSSGLYGYTF; CDR3 DNA: TGTGCCAGCAGCTCGGGACTCTATGGCTACACCTTC
V gene: TRBV7-2; D gene: -; J gene: TRBJ1-6; clone size: -; CDR3 protein: CASSSMGGGRYSPLHF; CDR3 DNA: TGTGCCAGCAGCTCAATGGGTGGGGGGAGATATTCACCCCTCCACTTT
V gene: TRBV11-3; D gene: -; J gene: TRBJ2-7; clone size: -; CDR3 protein: CASSMSRGDISYEQYF; CDR3 DNA: TGTGCCAGCAGCATGTCCAGGGGAGATATCTCCTACGAGCAGTACTTC
V gene: TRBV20-1; D gene: TRBD1; J gene: TRBJ2-7; clone size: once; CDR3 protein: CSASRGQGAVNEQYF; CDR3 DNA: TGCAGTGCTAGTCGGGGACAGGGGGCTGTCAACGAGCAGTACTTC
V gene: TRBV19; D gene: -; J gene: TRBJ2-3; clone size: -; CDR3 protein: CASSIAAGFPDTQYF; CDR3 DNA: TGTGCCAGTAGTATAGCTGCAGGGTTTCCAGATACGCAGTATTTT
V gene: TRBV7-9; D gene: -; J gene: TRBJ1-6; clone size: -; CDR3 protein: CASSLGGGASYNSPLHF; CDR3 DNA: TGTGCCAGCAGCTTAGGGGGAGGAGCATCCTATAATTCACCCCTCCACTTT
V gene: TRBV6-2/TRBV6-3; D gene: TRBD1; J gene: TRBJ1-4; clone size: -; CDR3 protein: CASSYSGQGLHRGEKLFF; CDR3 DNA: TGTGCCAGCAGTTACTCCGGACAGGGACTGCATCGGGGTGAAAAACTGTTTTTT
V gene: TRBV6-5; D gene: -; J gene: TRBJ1-5; clone size: -; CDR3 protein: CASSNRQGPQPQHF; CDR3 DNA: TGTGCCAGCAGTAACCGACAAGGCCCTCAGCCCCAGCATTTT
V gene: TRBV5-1; D gene: -; J gene: TRBJ2-2; clone size: -; CDR3 protein: CASSQQNTGELFF; CDR3 DNA: TGCGCCAGCAGCCAACAGAACACCGGGGAGCTGTTTTTT
V gene: TRBV11-2; D gene: TRBD1; J gene: TRBJ1-1; clone size: few; CDR3 protein: CASSPRTGGNTEAFF; CDR3 DNA: TGTGCCAGCAGCCCTAGGACAGGGGGCAACACTGAAGCTTTCTTT
V gene: TRBV6-5; D gene: TRBD1; J gene: TRBJ1-6; clone size: -; CDR3 protein: CASNDRGISPLHF; CDR3 DNA: TGTGCCAGCAACGACAGGGGGATTTCACCCCTCCACTTT
V gene: TRBV5-4; D gene: -; J gene: TRBJ1-1; clone size: -; CDR3 protein: CASSLVGRVNTEAFF; CDR3 DNA: TGTGCCAGCAGCTTGGTCGGGCGGGTCAACACTGAAGCTTTCTTT
V gene: TRBV18; D gene: -; J gene: TRBJ2-3; clone size: -; CDR3 protein: CASSPQDGADTQYF; CDR3 DNA: TGTGCCAGCTCACCACAAGACGGGGCAGATACGCAGTATTTT
V gene: TRBV7-2; D gene: TRBD1; J gene: TRBJ2-1; clone size: -; CDR3 protein: CASSITGGRDEQFF; CDR3 DNA: TGTGCCAGCAGCATCACAGGGGGGCGTGACGAGCAGTTCTTC
V gene: TRBV5-1; D gene: -; J gene: TRBJ2-4; clone size: -; CDR3 protein: CASSLAGGRGIQYF; CDR3 DNA: TGCGCCAGCAGCTTGGCCGGAGGGCGGGGCATTCAGTACTTC
V gene: TRBV20-1; D gene: -; J gene: TRBJ1-1; clone size: once; CDR3 protein: CSALPNTEAFF; CDR3 DNA: TGCAGTGCTCTCCCGAACACTGAAGCTTTCTTT
V gene: TRBV6-5; D gene: TRBD1; J gene: TRBJ1-2; clone size: once; CDR3 protein: CASSTSWTGGNGYTF; CDR3 DNA: TGTGCCAGCAGTACTTCATGGACAGGGGGCAATGGCTACACCTTC
V gene: TRBV12-5; D gene: -; J gene: TRBJ2-2; clone size: few; CDR3 protein: CASGLVTGETGELFF; CDR3 DNA: TGTGCTAGTGGTTTGGTAACCGGGGAGACCGGGGAGCTGTTTTTT
V gene: TRBV29-1; D gene: -; J gene: TRBJ1-3; clone size: -; CDR3 protein: CSVEKSGAGNTIYF; CDR3 DNA: TGCAGCGTTGAAAAGTCAGGGGCTGGAAACACCATATATTTT
V gene: TRBV18; D gene: TRBD1; J gene: TRBJ1-2; clone size: -; CDR3 protein: CASSPRDRVDYGYTF; CDR3 DNA: TGTGCCAGCTCACCACGAGACAGGGTTGACTATGGCTACACCTTC
V gene: TRBV2; D gene: TRBD2; J gene: TRBJ2-5; clone size: -; CDR3 protein: CASSGGPGRANF; CDR3 DNA: TGTGCCAGCAGTGGCGGACCTGGGAGGGCGAACTTC